This TCR beta chain was captured in a study of T cells in Graves' hyperthyroidism and ophthalmopathy. Not enrolled were patients with uncontrolled infection, other autoimmune disease, pregnancy or lactation. Fresh peripheral blood, 10 ml, was the source of the PBMCs. This clonotype was recorded a few times. Amplification targeted TCR beta CDR3 regions from RNA transcripts. A first-round RT-PCR of the TCR CDR3 used the HTBI primer set. One entry per CDR3 protein results from TCRdb running MiXCR on the multiplex PCR reads. The data show about 700,000 distinct CDR3 sequences, 14% seen once. The germline V gene encodes CDR1 SGHTA and CDR2 FQGNSA. V trimming: 5 bases; J trimming: 1 base; junction bases outside the gene matches: 6. The CDR3 length is 16 residues.

The receptor comes from a woman aged 18 to 35 with Graves' hyperthyroidism. This rearrangement joins TRBV7-2 to TRBJ2-3, with TRBD2 matching 10 bases. Sequencing was done on a sample of blood. Here the CDR3 DNA reads TGTGCCAGCAGCACTCAAGCGGGAGGGGGCACAGATACGCAGTATTTT. As protein: CASSTQAGGGTDTQYF.